This T cell receptor beta chain was found in a study of shared clonotypes between healthy human individuals (TCRdb year 2020). About the full investigation: Two women and three men aged 18 to 49 years were included in the cohort. Between about 0.94 and 8.9 billion PBMCs per donor were obtained by leukapheresis. Different laboratories and diverse techniques were used to prepare libraries and sequence TCR repertoires, to increase sequencing depth and limit assay-specific biases. Blood TCR repertoires of a handful of healthy adults were deeply sequenced to estimate repertoire size and the extent of clonotype sharing between individuals. For each donor, CD4 naive and CD4 memory were each given three plates, CD8 naive was given two plates, and CD8 memory was given one plate.

General findings and caveats noted by the study authors: Compared with non-shared clonotypes, clonotypes shared by all four sorted-subset donors had higher generation probabilities. Larger estimated clonotype richness was generally found for naive subsets than for memory subsets. Rarefaction of sorted-subset datasets indicated incomplete sequencing despite the large sequencing depth. Because the study included only a small number of donors, the genetic and exposure-history diversity represented was limited. Pairwise subsampling indicated that sequencing depth was expected to affect the degree of clonotype sharing among donors. Across four donors, approximately 4.6% of naive CD4, 3.5% of naive CD8, under 2.5% of memory CD4, and 0.4% to 0.45% of memory CD8 clonotypes were shared. Sampling was limited to blood, and TCR repertoires in tissue likely differ from TCR repertoires in blood.

Using the deep immunoSEQ assay, multiplex PCR amplified TCR CDR3 regions from genomic DNA. Extracted genomic DNA from each cell subset was distributed evenly across all wells of several immunoSEQ 96-well plates, and each plate was treated as a replicate. For sorted subsets, approximately 210 ng of genomic DNA, equivalent to around 30,000 T cell genomes, went into each replicate PCR. Purified libraries were quantified with a Qubit 3.0 fluorometer, sized on a Bioanalyzer 2100, and re-quantified with the KAPA Library Quantification kit. A separate single-read 150-cycle Illumina NextSeq 550 flow cell was used to sequence each immunoSEQ 96-well plate. The authors' analysis ran thus. Because only junctional sequences without quality scores were contained in the immunoSEQ output, filtering matching that applied to full-length reads could not be performed. To assign V/J genes and CDR3, sequences were annotated against IMGT germline references using PyIR, a Python wrapper for IgBLAST v1.9. Reads were filtered out if the reads had weak V/J assignments (E-value above 1e-6), no CDR3, stop codons, out-of-frame junctions, or ambiguous translated residues. V3J clonotypes were defined as sequences sharing an identical inferred V gene, J gene, and CDR3 amino acid sequence. The percentage overlap between two repertoires was calculated by dividing the number of shared unique clonotypes by the size of the smaller repertoire. RTK rarefaction, the Chao1 estimator, and Recon v2.1 estimates of unobserved clonotypes were used to assess repertoire richness. OLGA was used to compute generation probabilities for all TCRbeta clonotypes that the gDNA method yielded from a handful of donors. As stored in TCRdb, this immuneACCESS dataset retains in-frame rearrangements with V and J assigned. A fraction of the clones does not appear; measured against another copy, unresolved V genes explain less than half of the discrepancy, and the remainder lacks a known reason. That table furnishes V, J and clone size, whereas the DNA furnished D and trimming. The sample yields about 2.4 million clones; approximately 93% were counted once. The ten largest clones capture approximately 0.37% of the sample.

The CDR3 holds 18 amino acids from the cysteine to the phenylalanine. This entry keeps only the CDR3 DNA: 54 bases, framed from base 1. About this clone: Its binding antigen is unknown. Per-base quality was not reported, and no clone a single base away is much larger than it.

The donors were healthy, HIV-negative adults who had no recently reported acute infections or vaccinations. Every donor was a Caucasian adult residing in Nashville, Tennessee, USA. CD4+ T cells were enriched through magnetic negative selection, after which naive cells were positively selected on CD45RA and the remaining negative fraction served as the memory subset. After blood collection by leukapheresis, PBMCs were isolated using Ficoll-Histopaque density gradient centrifugation and then cryopreserved in the vapor phase of liquid nitrogen. Analytical flow cytometry was used to check the purity and quantity of every magnetically sorted T cell population. Genomic DNA was isolated from every sorted fraction and measured by UV absorbance on a Nanodrop 2000c.

The sequencing input was naive CD4+ T cells from PBMCs. The sample's cell subset or site label, decoded: CD45RA+ positively selected. This receptor was obtained from a man aged 18 to 29 in good health. Some clones in this sample may be carry-over from other donors' samples. The sequence joins TRBV7-5 to TRBJ2-7; the table's D call TRBD2 went unverified against the DNA. TRBV7-5 is a listed pseudogene. The CDR3 region: CARSSSWTSGTKIYEQYF. The nucleotide sequence is TGTGCCAGAAGCTCTAGTTGGACTAGTGGTACCAAGATCTACGAGCAGTACTTC.